This passage covers 10 T cell receptor beta chains from one sample sequenced in a study of blood T cell repertoires in COVID-19. TCRdb's copy holds only in-frame clones and misses some; the assay was immunoSEQ multiplex PCR. Of some 150,000 clones listed, 89% are singletons. What was sequenced was peripheral blood. The receptors stem from a human donor in a cohort sampled during active COVID-19.

The chain has TRBV6-5 and TRBJ2-5; the D gene is possibly TRBD2 (7 bases). The CDR3 has 16 amino acids. V lost 2 bases and J 3 bases, leaving 16 bases between the germline ends. The germline CDR1 and CDR2 sequences are MNHEY and SVGAGI. The CDR3 nucleotides read TGTGCCAGCAGTTACGGGGGGGGGCCCGGGGAAGAGACCCAGTACTTC. Its translation is CASSYGGGPGEETQYF.

The chain carries TRBV19 and TRBJ2-1; TRBD1 matches 9 bases. CDR3 length: 17 amino acids. The trim removed 0 bases at V and 1 base at J, leaving 4 bases unmatched. Germline V lookup: CDR1 LNHDA, CDR2 SQIVND (reference sequence). In DNA form, the CDR3 reads TGTGCCAGTAGTATAGATCCCGGACAGGGGTCCTACAATGAGCAGTTCTTC. As protein: CASSIDPGQGSYNEQFF.

The CDR3 coding sequence is TGTGCCAGCAGCACAGGGACAGAAGATCTCACCGGGGAGCTGTTTTTT. Its protein product is CASSTGTEDLTGELFF. The chain carries TRBV9 and TRBJ2-2; the match to TRBD1 covers 7 bases. This CDR3 region has 16 residues. The germline V gene has CDR1 SGDLS and CDR2 YYNGEE. Germline trimming cut 4 bases from V and 4 bases from J; bases unmatched to any gene: 10.

The chain carries TRBV2 and TRBJ1-4; no clear D. The germline V and J ends were trimmed by 6 bases and 8 bases, with 19 bases remaining between them. Germline CDR1 and CDR2: SNHLY and FYNNEI. The CDR3 is 15 amino acids. CDR3 in DNA: TGTGCCAGCAGGCCGGAGGTGGGCAACTCAGAAAAACTGTTTTTT. Protein sequence: CASRPEVGNSEKLFF.

The V call is TRBV5-1, the J call TRBJ2-3; the D is unclear. Germline CDR1 SGHRS, CDR2 YFSETQ. There are 14 residues in the CDR3. V was clipped by 0 bases and J by 3 bases, with 8 bases between them. The CDR3 coding sequence is TGCGCCAGCAGCTTGGTCCTTCGGACAGATACGCAGTATTTT. Translation gives CASSLVLRTDTQYF.

The DNA for the CDR3 is TGTGCCAGCAGTGTCAGCGGGGAGCTTTTGGGGGAGCAGTACTTC. Protein sequence: CASSVSGELLGEQYF. The chain is built from TRBV2 and TRBJ2-7; 7 nucleotides agree with TRBD2. Germline-derived CDR1 and CDR2 are SNHLY and FYNNEI. The ends lost 4 bases at V and 7 bases at J; junction bases unmatched: 13. The CDR3 consists of 15 residues.

On this clone: Within the sample, other DNA sequences also encode this same CDR3. CDR3 nucleotide sequence: TGTGCCAGCTCGGGACAGATGAACACTGAAGCTTTCTTT. Amino acid sequence: CASSGQMNTEAFF. The chain uses TRBV18 and TRBJ1-1; 7 bases align to TRBD1. Germline CDR1 and CDR2: KGHSH and LQKENI. Trimming removed 6 bases from V and 0 bases from J; junction bases left unmatched: 1. CDR3 length: 13 amino acids. The full variable domain, in which reference TRBV18 and TRBJ1-1 provide the parts outside the CDR3, is NAGVMQNPRHLVRRRGQEARLRCSPMKGHSHVYWYRQLPEEGLKFMVYLQKENIIDESGMPKERFSAEFPKEGPSILRIQQVVRGDSAAYFCASSGQMNTEAFFGQGTRLTVV.

The V and J genes are TRBV11-3 and TRBJ2-1; TRBD1 matches at 7 bases. Germline lookup yields CDR1 SGHNT and CDR2 YENEEA. The CDR3 is 15 residues long. The ends lost 5 bases at V and 0 bases at J; junction bases unmatched: 4. The DNA for the CDR3 is TGTGCCAGCAGCCCTTACAGGGGCTCCTACAATGAGCAGTTCTTC. The encoded protein is CASSPYRGSYNEQFF. The whole variable domain, filled in from reference TRBV11-3 and TRBJ2-1, reads EAGVVQSPRYKIIEKKQPVAFWCNPISGHNTLYWYLQNLGQGPELLIRYENEEAVDDSQLPKDRFSAERLKGVDSTLKIQPAELGDSAVYLCASSPYRGSYNEQFFGPGTRLTVL.

V is TRBV4-2 and J is TRBJ2-3, with 7 bases fitting TRBD1. CDR3 length equals 16 residues. V shed 1 base and J 0 bases; nucleotides not matched to a gene: 4. CDR1 and CDR2 from the germline V gene are LGHNA and YNFKEQ. CDR3 sequence reads: CASSQAAGGSTDTQYF. Written as DNA, the CDR3 is TGTGCCAGCAGCCAAGCGGCAGGGGGAAGCACAGATACGCAGTATTTT.

This clone was picked up one time. The rearrangement links TRBV5-4 to TRBJ2-7, with TRBD1 matching 7 bases. The CDR3 contains 14 residues. The V segment lost 0 bases and the J segment 2 bases; nucleotides outside the gene matches: 2. Germline lookup yields CDR1 SGHNT and CDR2 YYREEE (reference sequence). The CDR3 region has the DNA TGTGCCAGCAGCTTGGGGACAGGAACCTACGAGCAGTACTTC. Protein sequence: CASSLGTGTYEQYF.